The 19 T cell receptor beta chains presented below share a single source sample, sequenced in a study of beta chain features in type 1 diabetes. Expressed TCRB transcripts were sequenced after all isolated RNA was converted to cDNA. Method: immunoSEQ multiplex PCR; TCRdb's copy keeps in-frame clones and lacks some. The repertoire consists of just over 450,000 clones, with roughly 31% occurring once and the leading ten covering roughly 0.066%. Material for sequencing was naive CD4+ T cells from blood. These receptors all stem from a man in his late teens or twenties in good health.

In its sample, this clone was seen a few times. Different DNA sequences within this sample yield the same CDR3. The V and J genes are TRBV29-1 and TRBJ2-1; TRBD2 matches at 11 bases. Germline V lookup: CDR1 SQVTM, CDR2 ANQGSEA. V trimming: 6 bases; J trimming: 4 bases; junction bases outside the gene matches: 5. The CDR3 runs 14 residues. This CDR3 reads CSVLGLAVYNEQFF. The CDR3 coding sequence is TGCAGCGTCCTGGGACTAGCGGTATACAATGAGCAGTTCTTC.

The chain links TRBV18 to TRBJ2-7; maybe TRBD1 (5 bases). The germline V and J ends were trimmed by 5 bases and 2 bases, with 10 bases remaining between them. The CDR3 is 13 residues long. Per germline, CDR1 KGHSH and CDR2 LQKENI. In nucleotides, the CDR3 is TGTGCCAGCTCATTTGACAGAGCCTACGAGCAGTACTTC. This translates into CASSFDRAYEQYF.

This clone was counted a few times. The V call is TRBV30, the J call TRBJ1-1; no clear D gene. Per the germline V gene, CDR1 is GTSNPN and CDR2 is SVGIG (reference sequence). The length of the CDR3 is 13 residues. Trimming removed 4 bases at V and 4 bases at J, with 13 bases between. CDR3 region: CAWTHTSRTEAFF. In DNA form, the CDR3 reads TGTGCCTGGACGCACACGAGTCGCACTGAAGCTTTCTTT.

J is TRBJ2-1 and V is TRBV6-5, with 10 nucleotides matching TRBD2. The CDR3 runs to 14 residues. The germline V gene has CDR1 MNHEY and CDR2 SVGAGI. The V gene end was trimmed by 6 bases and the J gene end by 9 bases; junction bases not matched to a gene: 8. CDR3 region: CASSEREGPPEQFF. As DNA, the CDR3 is TGTGCCAGCAGCGAGCGGGAGGGCCCCCCTGAGCAGTTCTTC.

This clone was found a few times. CDR3 region: CASSQDPAGYTDTQYF. CDR3 nucleotide sequence: TGCGCCAGCAGCCAAGATCCAGCGGGGTACACAGATACGCAGTATTTT. The chain links TRBV4-1 to TRBJ2-3, with TRBD2 identical over 7 bases. CDR1 and CDR2 from the germline V gene are MGHRA and YSYEKL. CDR3 size: 16 residues. Trimming cost V 0 bases and J 2 bases; bases outside gene matches: 5.

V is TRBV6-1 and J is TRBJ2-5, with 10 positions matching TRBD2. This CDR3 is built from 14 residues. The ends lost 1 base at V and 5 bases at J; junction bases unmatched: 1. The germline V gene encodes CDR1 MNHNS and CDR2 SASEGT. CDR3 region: CASSEGAGGETQYF. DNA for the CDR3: TGTGCCAGCAGTGAAGGAGCGGGAGGGGAGACCCAGTACTTC.

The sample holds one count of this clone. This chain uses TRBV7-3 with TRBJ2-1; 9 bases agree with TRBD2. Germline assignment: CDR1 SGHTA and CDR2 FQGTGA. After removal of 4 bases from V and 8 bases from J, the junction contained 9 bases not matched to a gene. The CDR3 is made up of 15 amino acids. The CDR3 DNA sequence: TGTGCCAGCAGCTATAGCGGGAGTGTTGGCGATGAGCAGTTCTTC. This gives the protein CASSYSGSVGDEQFF.

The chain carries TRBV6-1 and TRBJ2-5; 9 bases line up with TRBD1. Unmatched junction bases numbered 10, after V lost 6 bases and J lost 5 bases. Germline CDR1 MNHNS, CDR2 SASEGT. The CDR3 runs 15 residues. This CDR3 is CASRDKQGAVETQYF. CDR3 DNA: TGTGCCAGCAGAGATAAACAGGGGGCTGTGGAGACCCAGTACTTC.

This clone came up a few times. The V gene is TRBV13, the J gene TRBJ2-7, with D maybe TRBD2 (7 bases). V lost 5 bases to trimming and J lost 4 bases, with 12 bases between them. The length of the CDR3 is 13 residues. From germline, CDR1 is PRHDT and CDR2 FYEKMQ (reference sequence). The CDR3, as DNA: TGTGCCAGCAGCCTAAGGGGGGGATACGAGCAGTACTTC. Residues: CASSLRGGYEQYF.

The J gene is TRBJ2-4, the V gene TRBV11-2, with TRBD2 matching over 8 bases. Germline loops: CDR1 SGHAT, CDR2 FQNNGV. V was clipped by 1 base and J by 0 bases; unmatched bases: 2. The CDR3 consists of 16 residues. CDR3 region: CASSLAGGIAKNIQYF. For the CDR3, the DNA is TGTGCCAGCAGCTTAGCGGGAGGGATAGCCAAAAACATTCAGTACTTC.

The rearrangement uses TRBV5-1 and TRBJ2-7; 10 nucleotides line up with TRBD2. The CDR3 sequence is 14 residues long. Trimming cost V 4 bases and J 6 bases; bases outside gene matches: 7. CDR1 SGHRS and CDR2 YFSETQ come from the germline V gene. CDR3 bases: TGCGCCAGCAGCCCGCTAGCGGGAGAATCCGAGCAGTACTTC. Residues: CASSPLAGESEQYF. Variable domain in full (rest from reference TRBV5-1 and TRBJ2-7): KAGVTQTPRYLIKTRGQQVTLSCSPISGHRSVSWYQQTPGQGLQFLFEYFSETQRNKGNFPGRFSGRQFSNSRSEMNVSTLELGDSALYLCASSPLAGESEQYFGPGTRLTVT.

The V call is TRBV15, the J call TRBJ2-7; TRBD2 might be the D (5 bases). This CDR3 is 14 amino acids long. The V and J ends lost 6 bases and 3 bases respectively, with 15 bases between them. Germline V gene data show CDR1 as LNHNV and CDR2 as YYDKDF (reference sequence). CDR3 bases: TGTGCCACCAGATACGGGGTAGACGACTACGAGCAGTACTTC. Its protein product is CATRYGVDDYEQYF. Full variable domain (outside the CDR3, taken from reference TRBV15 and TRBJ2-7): DAMVIQNPRYQVTQFGKPVTLSCSQTLNHNVMYWYQQKSSQAPKLLFHYYDKDFNNEADTPDNFQSRRPNTSFCFLDIRSPGLGDTAMYLCATRYGVDDYEQYFGPGTRLTVT.

The CDR3 region is CASSSLSYEQYF. CDR3 DNA: TGTGCCAGCAGCTCCTTATCCTACGAGCAGTACTTC. V gene TRBV28 combines with J gene TRBJ2-7; D is unresolved. The germline V and J ends were trimmed by 6 bases and 1 base, with 7 bases remaining between them. This CDR3 region has 12 residues. Germline lookup yields CDR1 MDHEN and CDR2 SYDVKM.

The CDR3 spells CASSFRGQEQFF. CDR3 DNA: TGTGCCAGCAGCTTTAGAGGGCAAGAGCAGTTCTTC. The V call is TRBV7-2, the J call TRBJ2-1, with D possibly being TRBD2 (5 bases). Trimming took 3 bases from V and 10 from J, leaving 10 bases between them. The germline V gene encodes CDR1 SGHTA and CDR2 FQGNSA. This CDR3 spans 12 amino acids.

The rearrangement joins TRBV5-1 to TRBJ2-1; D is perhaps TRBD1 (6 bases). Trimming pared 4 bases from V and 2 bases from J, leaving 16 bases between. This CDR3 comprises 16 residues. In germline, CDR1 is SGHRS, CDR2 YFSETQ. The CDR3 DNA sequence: TGCGCCAGCAGCGGCAGAACAGGGAACCCCTACAATGAGCAGTTCTTC. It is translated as CASSGRTGNPYNEQFF. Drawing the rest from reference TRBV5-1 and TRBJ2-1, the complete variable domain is KAGVTQTPRYLIKTRGQQVTLSCSPISGHRSVSWYQQTPGQGLQFLFEYFSETQRNKGNFPGRFSGRQFSNSRSEMNVSTLELGDSALYLCASSGRTGNPYNEQFFGPGTRLTVL.

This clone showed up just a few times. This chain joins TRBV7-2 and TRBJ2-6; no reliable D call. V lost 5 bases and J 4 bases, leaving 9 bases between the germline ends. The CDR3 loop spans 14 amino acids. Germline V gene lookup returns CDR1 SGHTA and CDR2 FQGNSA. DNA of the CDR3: TGTGCCAGCAGCCCCCGAAGCGGGGCCAACGTCCTGACTTTC. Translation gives CASSPRSGANVLTF.

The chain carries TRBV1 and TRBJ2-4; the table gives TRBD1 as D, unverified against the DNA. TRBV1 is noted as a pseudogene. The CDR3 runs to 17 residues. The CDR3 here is CTSSEVLGRAGKNIQYF. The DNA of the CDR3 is TGCACCAGCAGCGAGGTCCTGGGCAGGGCTGGCAAAAACATTCAGTACTTC.

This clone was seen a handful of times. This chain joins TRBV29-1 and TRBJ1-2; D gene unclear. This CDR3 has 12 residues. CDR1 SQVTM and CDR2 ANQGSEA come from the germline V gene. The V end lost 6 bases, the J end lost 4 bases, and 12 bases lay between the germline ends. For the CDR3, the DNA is TGCAGCGTCCTAGGACGGAGCTATGGCTACACCTTC. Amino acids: CSVLGRSYGYTF.

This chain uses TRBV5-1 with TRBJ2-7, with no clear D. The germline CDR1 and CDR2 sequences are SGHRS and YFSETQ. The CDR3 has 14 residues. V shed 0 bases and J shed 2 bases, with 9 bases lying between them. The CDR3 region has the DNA TGCGCCAGCAGCTTGGCTGGTACGCCCTACGAGCAGTACTTC. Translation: CASSLAGTPYEQYF.